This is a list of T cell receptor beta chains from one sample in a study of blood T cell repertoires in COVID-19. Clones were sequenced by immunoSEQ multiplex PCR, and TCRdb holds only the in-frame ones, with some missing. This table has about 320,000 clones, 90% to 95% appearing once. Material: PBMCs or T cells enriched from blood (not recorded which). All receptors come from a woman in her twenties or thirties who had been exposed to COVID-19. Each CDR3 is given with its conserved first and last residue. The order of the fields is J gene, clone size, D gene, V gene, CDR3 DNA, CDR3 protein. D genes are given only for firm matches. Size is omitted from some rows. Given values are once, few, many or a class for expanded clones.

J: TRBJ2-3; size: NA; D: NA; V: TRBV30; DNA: TGTGCCTGGACCCGCAGTACAGCAAGTCACACAGATACGCAGTATTTT; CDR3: CAWTRSTASHTDTQYF
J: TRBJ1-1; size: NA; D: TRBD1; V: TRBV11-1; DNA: TGTGCCAGCAGCTTAGCGCGGGGACAGGGTTACACTGAAGCTTTCTTT; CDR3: CASSLARGQGYTEAFF
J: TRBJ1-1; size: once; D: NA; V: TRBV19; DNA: TGTGCCAGTAGAGCCCCAGGGGACGGGAACGCTGAAGCTTTCTTT; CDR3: CASRAPGDGNAEAFF
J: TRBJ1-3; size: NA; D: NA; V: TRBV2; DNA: TGTGCCAGCAGCGGGGTCTCTGGAAACACCATATATTTT; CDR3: CASSGVSGNTIYF
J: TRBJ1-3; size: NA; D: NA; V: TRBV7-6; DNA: TGTGCCAGCAGCTTAGTATTAGGCAGGGCCGGAAACTCTGGAAACACCATATATTTT; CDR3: CASSLVLGRAGNSGNTIYF
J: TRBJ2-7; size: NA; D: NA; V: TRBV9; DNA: TGTGCCAGCAGTCAGGGCCTAGGCTACGAGCAGTACTTC; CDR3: CASSQGLGYEQYF
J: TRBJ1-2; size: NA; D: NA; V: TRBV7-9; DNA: TGTGCCAGCAGCCCAGGTGGCAGCACAACCCACTATGGCTACACCTTC; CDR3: CASSPGGSTTHYGYTF
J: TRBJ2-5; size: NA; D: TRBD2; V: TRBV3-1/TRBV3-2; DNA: TGTGCCAGCAGCCGAACTAGCGGGGGGGCCTTTGAGACCCAGTACTTC; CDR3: CASSRTSGGAFETQYF
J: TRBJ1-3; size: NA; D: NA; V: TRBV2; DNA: TGTGCCAGCTCAAGACAGTCTGGAAACACCATATATTTT; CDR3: CASSRQSGNTIYF
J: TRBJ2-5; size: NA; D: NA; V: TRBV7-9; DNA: TGTGCCAGCAGCGCAGGGGTCGCGGAGACCCAGTACTTC; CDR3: CASSAGVAETQYF